The next 14 T cell receptor beta chains were all read from a single sample in a study of T cells in Graves' hyperthyroidism and ophthalmopathy. Amplified regions were TCR beta CDR3 sequences from RNA transcripts. The TCR CDR3 first-round RT-PCR relied on the HTBI primer set. MiXCR, applied by TCRdb to the multiplex PCR reads, yields one record per CDR3 protein. The repertoire holds 400,000 to 550,000 distinct CDR3 sequences, with approximately 25% as singletons. The sequenced sample consisted of blood. The receptors here all came from a woman under 40 with Graves' ophthalmopathy.

This clonotype has a count of ten or more. The V and J genes are TRBV6-1 and TRBJ2-5; the match to TRBD2 covers 11 bases. V shed 2 bases and J 1 base; nucleotides not matched to a gene: 3. In germline, CDR1 is MNHNS, CDR2 SASEGT. The length of the CDR3 is 16 residues. The CDR3 coding sequence is TGTGCCAGCAGTGAACTAGCGGGGGGCCCCCAAGAGACCCAGTACTTC. As protein: CASSELAGGPQETQYF.

This clonotype has ten or more counts. CDR3 amino acids: CASSQLPAGRSPGDTEAFF. DNA for the CDR3: TGCGCCAGCAGCCAGCTCCCAGCAGGGCGTTCCCCGGGTGACACTGAAGCTTTCTTT. The chain is built from TRBV4-1 and TRBJ1-1, with D perhaps TRBD1 (5 bases). The CDR3 consists of 19 residues. The germline CDR1 and CDR2 sequences are MGHRA and YSYEKL. Trimming shortened V by 3 bases and J by 3 bases, and 26 bases separated the two germline ends.

This clonotype was seen at least ten times. The J gene is TRBJ1-5, the V gene TRBV6-5; D gene ambiguous. Germline CDR1 and CDR2: MNHEY and SVGAGI. Trimming cost V 2 bases and J 2 bases, with 7 bases left between them. CDR3 length: 14 residues. CDR3 in amino acids: CASSYRVGNQPQHF. CDR3 sequence (DNA): TGTGCCAGCAGTTACAGGGTTGGCAATCAGCCCCAGCATTTT.

With respect to this clonotype: At one boundary the junction diverges from the germline segment, which might be a read error. This chain uses TRBV6-1 with TRBJ2-2, with D perhaps being TRBD1 or TRBD2 (5 bases each). The CDR3 covers 16 residues. Germline CDR1 reads MNHNS; CDR2 reads SASEGT. For the CDR3, the DNA is TGTGCCAGCAGGGAAGGGACCTGGGCGTTCACCGGGGAGCTGTTTTTT. As protein: CASREGTWAFTGELFF.

This clonotype was seen a few times. The chain is built from TRBV6-2 or TRBV6-3 and TRBJ1-1; 8 bases are shared with TRBD1. Per the germline V gene, CDR1 is MNHEY and CDR2 is SVGEGT. Trimming took 0 bases from V and 7 from J; bases not matched to a gene: 10. The CDR3 has 16 amino acids. CDR3 nucleotides: TGTGCCAGCAGTTACTCCGTTTGGTCAGGGGGCATTGAAGCTTTCTTT. Translating gives CASSYSVWSGGIEAFF.

The table lists this clonotype with many counts. The chain couples TRBV20-1 to TRBJ1-1; D is ambiguous. The V gene's germline CDR1 is DFQATT and CDR2 SNEGSKA (reference sequence). This CDR3 is 13 amino acids long. Trimming cost V 1 base and J 1 base, with 7 bases left between them. CDR3 sequence (DNA): TGCAGTGCTAGAGGACATCGGAACACTGAAGCTTTCTTT. This codes for CSARGHRNTEAFF.

This clonotype was seen once. The gene calls are TRBV12-3 or TRBV12-4 and TRBJ2-7; possibly TRBD2 for D (5 bases). This CDR3 has 15 amino acids. Trimming removed 5 bases from V and 0 bases from J, with 14 bases in between. CDR3 protein: CASSPQGLSSYEQYF. In DNA, the CDR3 is TGTGCCAGCAGTCCACAAGGACTGAGCTCCTACGAGCAGTACTTC.

This clonotype showed up many times. The rearrangement joins TRBV6-1 to TRBJ2-7; D could derive from TRBD1 or TRBD2 (6 bases each). CDR1 MNHNS and CDR2 SASEGT come from the germline V gene. The CDR3 runs 11 residues. V lost 7 bases and J 5 bases, leaving 9 bases between the germline ends. As DNA, the CDR3 is TGTGCCAGCACGGAGGGGGACGAGCAGTACTTC. This sequence encodes CASTEGDEQYF.

This clonotype was counted ten times or more. The chain carries TRBV20-1 and TRBJ2-4, with 7 bases fitting TRBD1. The CDR3 spans 16 residues. V shed 5 bases, J shed 0 bases, and the junction held 10 bases outside the gene matches. In germline, CDR1 is DFQATT, CDR2 SNEGSKA (reference sequence). The CDR3 DNA sequence: TGCAGTGCTGACCGGACAGGCCCAAGAGCCAAAAACATTCAGTACTTC. Translated, it gives CSADRTGPRAKNIQYF.

The table lists this clonotype with many counts. The chain employs TRBV20-1 and TRBJ1-1; D possibly corresponds to TRBD1 (5 bases). Germline CDR1 is DFQATT and CDR2 is SNEGSKA (reference sequence). Trimming cost V 5 bases and J 3 bases, with 16 bases left between them. The CDR3 is made up of 14 amino acids. CDR3 protein: CSASRALGDTEAFF. Written as DNA, the CDR3 is TGCAGTGCTTCCCGGGCTCTAGGGGACACTGAAGCTTTCTTT.

At least ten counts were recorded for this clonotype. V usage is TRBV12-5 and J usage is TRBJ1-2; weak D call: TRBD1 (6 bases). Germline loops: CDR1 LGHNT, CDR2 FRNRAP. V was pared by 5 bases and J by 7 bases, with 17 bases between. This CDR3 region has 14 residues. The CDR3 DNA reads as TGTGCTAGTGGTGAGCAGTGGGGGGCGCGTGGCTACACCTTC. Protein: CASGEQWGARGYTF.

The chain links TRBV25-1 to TRBJ1-3; D is unresolved. Germline V gene sequence: CDR1 MGHDK, CDR2 SYGVNS. The CDR3 is made up of 14 amino acids. Trimming pared 4 bases from V and 8 bases from J, leaving 15 bases between. The CDR3 sequence is CASSGLPGRDTIYF. The CDR3 nucleotides read TGTGCCAGCAGTGGCCTCCCGGGGAGGGACACCATATATTTT.

A word on this clonotype: This may arise from a read error, as a much more abundant clone is one base away. The chain recombines TRBV10-1 with TRBJ2-7; 11 bases match TRBD1. The germline gives CDR1 WNHNN, CDR2 SYGVQD (reference sequence). The CDR3 contains 14 residues. This CDR3 is CANSEGTGGVEQYF. CDR3 bases: TGCGCCAACAGTGAAGGGACAGGGGGAGTGGAGCAGTACTTC.

As DNA, the CDR3 is TGTGCCAGCAGTGAAGGACTAGCGCAATCACAGTACTTC. This codes for CASSEGLAQSQYF. This chain joins TRBV2 and TRBJ2-7, with TRBD2 matching over 8 bases. J gave up 10 bases and V 1 base, and 6 bases lay outside the gene matches. Germline assignment: CDR1 SNHLY and CDR2 FYNNEI. CDR3 length: 13 residues.